The rows below give T cell receptor beta chains drawn from one sample of a study of blood T cells in healthy people across ages. TCRdb re-analysed the 5' RACE reads in MiXCR, keeping a single row per CDR3 protein. The profile shows some 640,000 distinct CDR3 sequences, approximately 30% of them singletons. Sequencing was performed on blood. All receptors derive from a woman aged 80 or over in good health. Each CDR3 is given with its conserved first and last residue. D genes are given only for firm matches. Clone size is stated in some rows and not others, as once, few, many or a class when expanded.

j_gene: TRBJ2-7
d_gene: .
v_gene: TRBV27
abundance: .
CDR3nt: TGTGCCAGCAGTGACTGGACTAAAATCTACGAGCAGTACTTC
CDR3aa: CASSDWTKIYEQYF

j_gene: TRBJ2-3
d_gene: TRBD2
v_gene: TRBV12-3/TRBV12-4
abundance: .
CDR3nt: TGTGCCAGCAGGTTAGCGGGTCGAAATACGCAGTATTTT
CDR3aa: CASRLAGRNTQYF

j_gene: TRBJ2-7
d_gene: .
v_gene: TRBV30
abundance: many
CDR3nt: TGTGCCTGGAGCCTTGGGGTTGTCTACGAGCAGTACTTC
CDR3aa: CAWSLGVVYEQYF

j_gene: TRBJ2-7
d_gene: .
v_gene: TRBV7-2
abundance: many
CDR3nt: TGTGCCAGCAGCCCAAGTCCCCCAGGGCCCGAGCAGTACTTC
CDR3aa: CASSPSPPGPEQYF

j_gene: TRBJ1-3
d_gene: .
v_gene: TRBV15
abundance: few
CDR3nt: TGTGCCACCAGCAGCCGCCCGGGCGTCTCTGGAAACACCATATATTTT
CDR3aa: CATSSRPGVSGNTIYF

j_gene: TRBJ2-1
d_gene: .
v_gene: TRBV5-1
abundance: .
CDR3nt: TGCGCCAGCAGCTTGGCGCAGGGTACCAATGAGCAGTTCTTC
CDR3aa: CASSLAQGTNEQFF

j_gene: TRBJ2-1
d_gene: TRBD1
v_gene: TRBV5-1
abundance: once
CDR3nt: TGCGCCAGCAGCTGGACGACCGGGACAGGGCACAATGAGCAGTTCTTC
CDR3aa: CASSWTTGTGHNEQFF

j_gene: TRBJ2-5
d_gene: TRBD1
v_gene: TRBV7-2
abundance: many
CDR3nt: TGTGCCAGCAGCCTACAGGGGGCGCCCCGGGAGACCCAGTACTTC
CDR3aa: CASSLQGAPRETQYF

j_gene: TRBJ1-1
d_gene: TRBD1
v_gene: TRBV5-1
abundance: few
CDR3nt: TGCGCCAGCCAAAACGAGGGGGCGGGGAACACTGAAGCTTTCTTT
CDR3aa: CASQNEGAGNTEAFF

j_gene: TRBJ2-1
d_gene: .
v_gene: TRBV30
abundance: few
CDR3nt: TGTGCCTGGAGTACAGGAGGAGCCCGTGGTGAGCAGTTCTTC
CDR3aa: CAWSTGGARGEQFF

j_gene: TRBJ2-1
d_gene: .
v_gene: TRBV4-3
abundance: .
CDR3nt: TGCGCCAGCAGCCAAGCTACTACACTTTCCCTTAATGAGCAGTTCTTC
CDR3aa: CASSQATTLSLNEQFF

j_gene: TRBJ2-1
d_gene: .
v_gene: TRBV2
abundance: .
CDR3nt: TGTGCCAGCATCCTTCTAGCCGTTACCAATGAGCAGTTCTTC
CDR3aa: CASILLAVTNEQFF

j_gene: TRBJ1-1
d_gene: TRBD1
v_gene: TRBV7-9
abundance: .
CDR3nt: TGTGCCAGCAGCTTAGGGGGGACAGGGCGGGTGAACACTGAAGCTTTCTTT
CDR3aa: CASSLGGTGRVNTEAFF

j_gene: TRBJ1-1
d_gene: .
v_gene: TRBV25-1
abundance: few
CDR3nt: TGTGCCAGCATCTCGAACACTGAAGCTTTCTTT
CDR3aa: CASISNTEAFF

j_gene: TRBJ2-3
d_gene: TRBD2
v_gene: TRBV20-1
abundance: many
CDR3nt: TGCAGTGCTAGATACGGGGGGGCAGATACGCAGTATTTT
CDR3aa: CSARYGGADTQYF

j_gene: TRBJ2-5
d_gene: .
v_gene: TRBV11-2
abundance: .
CDR3nt: TGTGCCAGCAGCTTAGGCGATTACAATGAGCAGTACTTC
CDR3aa: CASSLGDYNEQYF

j_gene: TRBJ2-7
d_gene: .
v_gene: TRBV7-2
abundance: many
CDR3nt: TGTGCCAGCAGCTTAGCGGGACTTTTCTACGAGCAGTACTTC
CDR3aa: CASSLAGLFYEQYF

j_gene: TRBJ2-5
d_gene: TRBD2
v_gene: TRBV7-2
abundance: .
CDR3nt: TGTGCCAGCAGCCCTACCTGGCTAGCGGCCAAGGAGACCCAGTACTTC
CDR3aa: CASSPTWLAAKETQYF

j_gene: TRBJ1-1
d_gene: .
v_gene: TRBV5-1
abundance: many
CDR3nt: TGCGCCAGCAGTCAACGAGGTAGCGACACTGAAGCTTTCTTT
CDR3aa: CASSQRGSDTEAFF

j_gene: TRBJ1-5
d_gene: .
v_gene: TRBV6-2/TRBV6-3
abundance: .
CDR3nt: TGTGCCAGCAGCACCGGACAGACCCAAAATCAGCCCCAGCATTTT
CDR3aa: CASSTGQTQNQPQHF

j_gene: TRBJ2-3
d_gene: .
v_gene: TRBV10-3
abundance: many
CDR3nt: TGTGCCATCAGTAGGGGGGGTGATAGGAGCACAGATACGCAGTATTTT
CDR3aa: CAISRGGDRSTDTQYF

j_gene: TRBJ2-4
d_gene: .
v_gene: TRBV7-3
abundance: many
CDR3nt: TGTGCCAGCAGCTTAGGACAGCCCGGAATAAAAAACATTCAGTACTTC
CDR3aa: CASSLGQPGIKNIQYF

j_gene: TRBJ2-7
d_gene: TRBD1
v_gene: TRBV20-1
abundance: .
CDR3nt: TGCAGTGCTAGTCCCGCTCAACAGGGGTCGTCCTACGAGCAGTACTTC
CDR3aa: CSASPAQQGSSYEQYF